This TCR beta chain was profiled in a study of CD8 T cells in Susac syndrome. Sequencing of TCR beta, carried out with a high-throughput approach, was applied to CD8+ and CD4+ T cells from the blood. TEMRA cells were FACS-enriched, and CD8+ and CD4+ T cells were isolated negatively. Broader study findings: The study conceded that its TCR sequencing and HLA analysis involved relatively few individuals.

CDR1 SGHRS and CDR2 YFSETQ come from the germline V gene. The V and J ends lost 3 bases and 2 bases, in that order; junction bases with no gene match: 4. The CDR3 covers 14 residues. The authors reverse transcribed roughly 0.5 to 1 ug RNA with random hexamers. The immunoSEQ assay covered 54 Vbeta and 13 Jbeta segments for CDR3. From the immunoSEQ multiplex PCR reads, TCRdb called clonotypes with MiXCR, one entry per CDR3 protein. The sample lists about 120,000 distinct CDR3 sequences, 90% to 95% occurring once. As concerns this clonotype: Antigen specificity is unknown.

Source material: CD4+ T cells from PBMCs. The chain links TRBV5-1 to TRBJ2-5; TRBD2 agrees at 7 bases. This TCR derives from a human donor in good health. The CDR3 region is CASSSGGRQETQYF. For the CDR3, the DNA is TGCGCCAGCAGCTCCGGCGGGAGACAAGAGACCCAGTACTTC.